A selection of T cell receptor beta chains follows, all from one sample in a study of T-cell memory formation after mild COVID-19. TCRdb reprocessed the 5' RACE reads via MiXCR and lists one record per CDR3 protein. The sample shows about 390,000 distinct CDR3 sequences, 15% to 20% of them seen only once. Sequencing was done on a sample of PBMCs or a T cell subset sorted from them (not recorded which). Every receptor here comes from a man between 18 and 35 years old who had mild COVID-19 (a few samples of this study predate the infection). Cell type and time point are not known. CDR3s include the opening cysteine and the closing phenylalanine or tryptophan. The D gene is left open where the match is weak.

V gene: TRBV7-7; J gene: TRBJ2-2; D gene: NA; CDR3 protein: CASSLRLYTGELFF
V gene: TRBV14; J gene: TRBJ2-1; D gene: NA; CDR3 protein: CASSPFGDDDRTRDNEQFF
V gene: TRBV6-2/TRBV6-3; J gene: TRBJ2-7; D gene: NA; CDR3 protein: CASSYPPRRETYEQYF
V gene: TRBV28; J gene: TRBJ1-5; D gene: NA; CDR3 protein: CASRPGGTGQPQHF
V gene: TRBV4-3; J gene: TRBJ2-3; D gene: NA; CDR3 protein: CASSQEHSDRPDTQYF
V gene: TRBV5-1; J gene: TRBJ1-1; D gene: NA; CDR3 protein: CASSLDTAGGETEAFF
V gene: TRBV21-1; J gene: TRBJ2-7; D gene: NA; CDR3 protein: CASSRGETYEQYF
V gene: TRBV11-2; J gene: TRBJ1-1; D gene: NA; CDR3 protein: CASSPSRWDTEAFF
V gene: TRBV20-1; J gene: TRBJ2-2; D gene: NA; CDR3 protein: CSADSGTNTGELFF
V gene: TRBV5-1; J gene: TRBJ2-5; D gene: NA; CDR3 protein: CASSPGQTQETQYF
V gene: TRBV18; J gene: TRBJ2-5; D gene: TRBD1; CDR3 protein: CASSRQGNGETQYF
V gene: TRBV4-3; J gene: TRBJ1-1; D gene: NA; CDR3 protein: CASSQGGPGGTEAFF
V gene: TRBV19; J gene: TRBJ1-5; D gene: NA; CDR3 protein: CASSIRLDQPQHF
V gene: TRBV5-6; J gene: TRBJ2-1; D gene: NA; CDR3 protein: CASSFVGGPGNEQFF
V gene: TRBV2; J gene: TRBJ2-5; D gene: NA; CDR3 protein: CASKGGGPETQYF
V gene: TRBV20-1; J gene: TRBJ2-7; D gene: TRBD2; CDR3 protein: CSAEGLAGDPYEQYF
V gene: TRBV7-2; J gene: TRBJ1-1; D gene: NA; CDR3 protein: CASSRGKSTEAFF
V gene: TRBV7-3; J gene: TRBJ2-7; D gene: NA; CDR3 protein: CASSLIGGSSYEQYF
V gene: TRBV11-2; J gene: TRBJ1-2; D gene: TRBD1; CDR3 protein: CASSDVPGQDNYGYTF
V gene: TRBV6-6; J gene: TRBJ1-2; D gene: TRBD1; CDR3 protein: CASSRDSPYGYTF
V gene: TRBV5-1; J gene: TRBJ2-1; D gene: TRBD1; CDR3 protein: CASSSLQGALGNEQFF
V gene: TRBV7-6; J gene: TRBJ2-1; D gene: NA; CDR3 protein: CASRKGLGSYNEQFF
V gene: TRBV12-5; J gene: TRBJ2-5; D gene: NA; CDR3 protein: CASGFRETQYF
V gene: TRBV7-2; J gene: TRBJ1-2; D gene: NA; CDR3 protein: CASSLRGEYGYTF
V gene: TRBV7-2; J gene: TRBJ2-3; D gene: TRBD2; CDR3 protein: CASSSSGGWTDTQYF
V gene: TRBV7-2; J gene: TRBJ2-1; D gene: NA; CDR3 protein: CASSLEPLAYEQFF
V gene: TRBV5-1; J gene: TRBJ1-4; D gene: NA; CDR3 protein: CASSLAGTEKLFF
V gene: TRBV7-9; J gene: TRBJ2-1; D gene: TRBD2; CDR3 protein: CASSLALAGGRINEQFF
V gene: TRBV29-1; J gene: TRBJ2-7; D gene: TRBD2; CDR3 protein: CSVGSSGGTFSYEQYF
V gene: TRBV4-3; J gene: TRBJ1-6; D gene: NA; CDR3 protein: CASSARDPSYNSPLHF
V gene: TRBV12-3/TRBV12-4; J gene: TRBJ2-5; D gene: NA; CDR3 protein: CASSFVQETQYF
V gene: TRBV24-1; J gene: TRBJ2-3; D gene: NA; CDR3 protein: CATSDGQAAGTQYF
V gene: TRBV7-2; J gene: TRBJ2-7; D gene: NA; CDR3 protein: CASSPGTQSYEQYF
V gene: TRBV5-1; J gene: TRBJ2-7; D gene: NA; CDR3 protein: CASSFEGNEQYF
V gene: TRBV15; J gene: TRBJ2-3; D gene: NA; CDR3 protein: CATSRDRSPDTQYF
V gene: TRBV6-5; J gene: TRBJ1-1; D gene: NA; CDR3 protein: CASRLGVGTEAFF
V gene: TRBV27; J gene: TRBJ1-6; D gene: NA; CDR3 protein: CASSRWAEPNSPLHF
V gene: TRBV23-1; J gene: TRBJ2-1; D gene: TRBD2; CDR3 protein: CASLLRVAGPAYNEQFF
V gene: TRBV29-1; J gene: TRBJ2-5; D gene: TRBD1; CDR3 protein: CSVGHTGTVQETQYF
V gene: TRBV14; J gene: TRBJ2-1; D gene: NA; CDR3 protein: CASSQPRGSEQFF
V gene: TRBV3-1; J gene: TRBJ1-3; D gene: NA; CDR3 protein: CASGGSSSGNTIYF
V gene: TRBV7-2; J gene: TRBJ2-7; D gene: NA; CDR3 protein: CASSPGRGREQYF
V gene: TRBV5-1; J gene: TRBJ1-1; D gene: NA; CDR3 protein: CASSLGHTNTEAFF
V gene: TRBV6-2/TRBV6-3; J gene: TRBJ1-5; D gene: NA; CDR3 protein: CASRTLGDQPQHF
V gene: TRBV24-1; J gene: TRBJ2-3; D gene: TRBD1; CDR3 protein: CATSDTGTGDTDTQYF
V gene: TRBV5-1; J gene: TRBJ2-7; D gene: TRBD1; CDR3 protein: CASSYDRGLAYEQYF
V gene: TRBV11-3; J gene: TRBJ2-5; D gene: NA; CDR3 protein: CASSSVTGETQYF
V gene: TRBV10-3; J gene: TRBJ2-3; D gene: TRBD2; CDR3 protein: CAITERGYGTDTQYF
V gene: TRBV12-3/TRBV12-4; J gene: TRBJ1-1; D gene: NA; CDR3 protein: CASSLGPQGFTEAFF
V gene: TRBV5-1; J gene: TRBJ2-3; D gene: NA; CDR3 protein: CASSFPEPDTQYF